These 8 T cell receptor beta chains were sequenced from one sample in a study of shared clonotypes between healthy human individuals. Using immunoSEQ multiplex PCR, the repertoire was profiled, and TCRdb retains in-frame clones only, with some absent. The sample records approximately 940,000 clones, approximately 80% being singletons. Sequencing input: memory CD4+ T cells sorted from blood. Noted subset: CD45RA-negative fraction. The source is a man aged 18 to 29 in good health.

The chain combines TRBV28 with TRBJ1-1; D is uncertain. Germline lookup yields CDR1 MDHEN and CDR2 SYDVKM. The CDR3 spans 13 residues. Between the trimmed V and J ends, which lost 3 bases and 2 bases, there was a span of 7 bases. The CDR3 DNA reads as TGTGCCAGCAGTTTTCACATTAACACTGAAGCTTTCTTT. This sequence encodes CASSFHINTEAFF.

This rearrangement joins TRBV5-1 to TRBJ2-1; 11 bases align to TRBD1. The ends lost 4 bases at V and 9 bases at J; junction bases unmatched: 6. Germline V gene data show CDR1 as SGHRS and CDR2 as YFSETQ. CDR3 length: 14 amino acids. Here the CDR3 DNA reads TGCGCCAGCAGCCTCCGGGACAGGGGGGTTGAGCAGTTCTTC. Translating gives CASSLRDRGVEQFF. Full variable domain (outside the CDR3, taken from reference TRBV5-1 and TRBJ2-1): KAGVTQTPRYLIKTRGQQVTLSCSPISGHRSVSWYQQTPGQGLQFLFEYFSETQRNKGNFPGRFSGRQFSNSRSEMNVSTLELGDSALYLCASSLRDRGVEQFFGPGTRLTVL.

The rearrangement uses TRBV30 and TRBJ2-4, with D perhaps matching TRBD1 (5 bases). Germline loops: CDR1 GTSNPN, CDR2 SVGIG (reference sequence). The V end lost 2 bases, the J end lost 9 bases, and 17 bases lay between the germline ends. The CDR3 totals 14 residues. The DNA for the CDR3 is TGTGCCTGGAGTCAGACTTGGCCCCAGGGCATTCAGTACTTC. Amino acids: CAWSQTWPQGIQYF.

This clone was counted at least ten times. This chain uses TRBV19 with TRBJ2-5; D not certain. V was cut by 0 bases and J by 2 bases, with 13 bases left in between. Per the germline V gene, CDR1 is LNHDA and CDR2 is SQIVND (reference sequence). This CDR3 has 16 amino acids. The CDR3 DNA follows: TGTGCCAGTAGTATAGATCAATCGTATAGACAAGAGACCCAGTACTTC. As protein: CASSIDQSYRQETQYF.

With respect to this clone: A clone one base away is much larger, so this may be a read error. The genes are TRBV9 and TRBJ1-4, with 7 bases fitting TRBD1. Germline V gene sequence: CDR1 SGDLS, CDR2 YYNGEE. J gave up 5 bases and V 3 bases, and 4 bases lay outside the gene matches. There are 14 residues in the CDR3. The CDR3 DNA sequence: TGTGCCAGCAGCGGGGGACAGCCAAATGAAAAACTGTTTTTT. Encoded protein: CASSGGQPNEKLFF.

The V call is TRBV5-1, the J call TRBJ2-7, with D unresolved. This CDR3 is 17 amino acids long. Germline CDR1 SGHRS, CDR2 YFSETQ. V was clipped by 0 bases and J by 4 bases, with 20 bases between them. CDR3 protein: CASSLDWIGPVGYEQYF. CDR3 DNA: TGCGCCAGCAGCTTGGACTGGATTGGGCCCGTGGGTTACGAGCAGTACTTC. Full variable domain (rest looked up from reference TRBV5-1 and TRBJ2-7): KAGVTQTPRYLIKTRGQQVTLSCSPISGHRSVSWYQQTPGQGLQFLFEYFSETQRNKGNFPGRFSGRQFSNSRSEMNVSTLELGDSALYLCASSLDWIGPVGYEQYFGPGTRLTVT.

The chain has TRBV5-6 and TRBJ1-1; D is unclear. Trimming removed 2 bases at V and 4 bases at J, with 12 bases between. The CDR3 totals 14 residues. The germline V gene has CDR1 SGHDT and CDR2 YYEEEE. CDR3 residues: CASSLKGGITEAFF. CDR3 bases: TGTGCCAGCAGCTTAAAGGGAGGGATCACTGAAGCTTTCTTT. The variable domain in full, completed from reference TRBV5-6 and TRBJ1-1, reads DAGVTQSPTHLIKTRGQQVTLRCSPKSGHDTVSWYQQALGQGPQFIFQYYEEEERQRGNFPDRFSGHQFPNYSSELNVNALLLGDSALYLCASSLKGGITEAFFGQGTRLTVV.

Only one count was recorded for this clone. This CDR3 is also generated by other DNA sequences in the sample. This chain connects TRBV18 to TRBJ1-1; no clear D. Germline V gene sequence: CDR1 KGHSH, CDR2 LQKENI. The CDR3 loop spans 13 amino acids. Between the trimmed V and J ends, which lost 1 base and 5 bases, there was a span of 8 bases. The CDR3 DNA is TGTGCCAGCTCACCACAGGGTGGTACTGAAGCTTTCTTT. Amino acid sequence: CASSPQGGTEAFF.